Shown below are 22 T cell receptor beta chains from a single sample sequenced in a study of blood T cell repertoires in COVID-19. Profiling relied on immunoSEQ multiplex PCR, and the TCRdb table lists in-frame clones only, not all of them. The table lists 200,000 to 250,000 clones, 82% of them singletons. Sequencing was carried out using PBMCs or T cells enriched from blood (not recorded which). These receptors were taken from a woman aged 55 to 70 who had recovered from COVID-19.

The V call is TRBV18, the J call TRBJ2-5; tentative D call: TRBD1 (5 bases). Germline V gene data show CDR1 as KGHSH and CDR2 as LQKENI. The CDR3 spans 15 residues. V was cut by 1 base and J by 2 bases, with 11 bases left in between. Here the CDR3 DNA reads TGTGCCAGCTCACCACAGGCAGGGCTTCAAGAGACCCAGTACTTC. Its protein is CASSPQAGLQETQYF.

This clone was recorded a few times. As DNA, the CDR3 is TGTGCCAGCAGCATTCGGGGTGTTAGCACAGATACGCAGTATTTT. Translation: CASSIRGVSTDTQYF. This rearrangement joins TRBV14 to TRBJ2-3; weak D call: TRBD2 (5 bases). From germline, CDR1 is SGHDN and CDR2 FVKESK. The CDR3 sequence is 15 residues long. V lost 5 bases to trimming and J lost 0 bases, with 12 bases between them.

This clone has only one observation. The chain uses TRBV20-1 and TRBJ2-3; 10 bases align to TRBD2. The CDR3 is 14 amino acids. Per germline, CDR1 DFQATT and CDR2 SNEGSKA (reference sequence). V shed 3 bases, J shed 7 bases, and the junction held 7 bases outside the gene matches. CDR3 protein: CSASERGGQYTQYF. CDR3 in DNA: TGCAGTGCTAGTGAGCGGGGGGGCCAGTATACGCAGTATTTT.

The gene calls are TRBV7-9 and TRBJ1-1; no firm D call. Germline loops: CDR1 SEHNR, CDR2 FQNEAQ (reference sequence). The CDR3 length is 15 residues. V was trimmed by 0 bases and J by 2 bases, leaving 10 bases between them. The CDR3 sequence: CASSLAADHNTEAFF. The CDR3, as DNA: TGTGCCAGCAGCTTAGCGGCCGATCACAACACTGAAGCTTTCTTT.

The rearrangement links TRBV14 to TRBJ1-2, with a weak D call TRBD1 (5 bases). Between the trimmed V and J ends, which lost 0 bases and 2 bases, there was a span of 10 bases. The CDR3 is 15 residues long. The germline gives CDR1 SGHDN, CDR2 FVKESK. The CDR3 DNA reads TGTGCCAGCAGCCAAGATTGGGCAGGGAACTATGGCTACACCTTC. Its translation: CASSQDWAGNYGYTF.

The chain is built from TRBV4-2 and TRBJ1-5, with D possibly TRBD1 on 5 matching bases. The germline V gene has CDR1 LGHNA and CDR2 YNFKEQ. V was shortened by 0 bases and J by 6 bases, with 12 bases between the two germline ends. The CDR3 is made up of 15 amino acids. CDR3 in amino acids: CASSQESGGVQPQHF. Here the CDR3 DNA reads TGTGCCAGCAGCCAAGAATCGGGGGGTGTTCAGCCCCAGCATTTT.

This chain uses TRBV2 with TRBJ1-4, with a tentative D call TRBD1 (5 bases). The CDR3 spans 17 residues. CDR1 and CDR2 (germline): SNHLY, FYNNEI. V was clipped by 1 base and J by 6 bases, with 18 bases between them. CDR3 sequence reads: CASSEGFRGRGHEKLFF. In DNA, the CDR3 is TGTGCCAGCAGTGAAGGCTTCAGAGGAAGGGGTCATGAAAAACTGTTTTTT.

DNA of the CDR3: TGCAGTGCTAGTATACTAGCGGGTACCTCCTACGAGCAGTACTTC. This translates into CSASILAGTSYEQYF. This sequence joins TRBV20-1 and TRBJ2-7, with 9 bases identical to TRBD2. Trimming at V came to 3 bases and at J to 0 bases, leaving 6 bases not matched to a gene. Germline CDR1 DFQATT, CDR2 SNEGSKA (reference sequence). The CDR3 is 15 residues long.

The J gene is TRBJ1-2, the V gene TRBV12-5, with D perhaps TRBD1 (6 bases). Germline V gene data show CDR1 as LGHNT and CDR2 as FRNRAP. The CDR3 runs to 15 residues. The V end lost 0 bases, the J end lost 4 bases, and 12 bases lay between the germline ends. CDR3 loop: CASGLVPDRGYGYTF. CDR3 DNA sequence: TGTGCTAGTGGTTTGGTACCGGACAGAGGCTATGGCTACACCTTC.

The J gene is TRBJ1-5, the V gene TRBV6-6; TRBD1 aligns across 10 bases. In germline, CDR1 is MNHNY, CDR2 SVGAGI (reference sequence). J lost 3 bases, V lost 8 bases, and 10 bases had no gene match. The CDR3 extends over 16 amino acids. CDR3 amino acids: CASRLRQGADNQPQHF. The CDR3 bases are TGTGCCAGCCGCCTCCGACAGGGGGCGGACAATCAGCCCCAGCATTTT.

Here the CDR3 DNA reads TGTGCCAGCAGCCAGAAGGACTGGAACACTGAAGCTTTCTTT. It yields the protein CASSQKDWNTEAFF. J is TRBJ1-1 and V is TRBV3-1 (or the pseudogene TRBV3-2); D ambiguous. Germline V CDR1 and CDR2: LGHDT, YNNKEL (reference sequence). This CDR3 is built from 14 residues. Trimming took off 3 bases at V and 1 base at J, with 9 bases between the two ends.

CDR3 bases: TGCAGCGTTGCGAGCACTGAAGCTTTCTTT. This codes for CSVASTEAFF. This chain connects TRBV29-1 to TRBJ1-1; no firm D call. This CDR3 region has 10 residues. The V end was cut by 4 bases, the J end by 4 bases, with 4 bases between. Germline assignment: CDR1 SQVTM and CDR2 ANQGSEA.

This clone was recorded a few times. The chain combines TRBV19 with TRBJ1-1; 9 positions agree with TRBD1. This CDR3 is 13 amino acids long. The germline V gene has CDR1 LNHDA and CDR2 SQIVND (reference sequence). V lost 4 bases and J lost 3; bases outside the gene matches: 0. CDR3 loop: CASSRDRDTEAFF. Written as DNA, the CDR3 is TGTGCCAGTAGTAGGGACAGGGACACTGAAGCTTTCTTT.

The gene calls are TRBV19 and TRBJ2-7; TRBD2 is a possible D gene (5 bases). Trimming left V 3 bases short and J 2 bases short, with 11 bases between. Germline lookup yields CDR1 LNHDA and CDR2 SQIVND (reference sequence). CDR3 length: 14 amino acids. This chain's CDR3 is CASSISGGTYEQYF. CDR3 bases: TGTGCCAGTAGTATCTCCGGAGGAACCTACGAGCAGTACTTC.

CDR3 coding DNA: TGTGCCAGCAGCTCAGACTACCAACCCTACGAGCAGTACTTC. Its protein product is CASSSDYQPYEQYF. The chain joins TRBV7-6 to TRBJ2-7; TRBD2 is a possible D gene (5 bases). Per the germline V gene, CDR1 is SGHVS and CDR2 is FNYEAQ. The CDR3 contains 14 residues. Trimming took off 4 bases at V and 2 bases at J, with 12 bases between the two ends.

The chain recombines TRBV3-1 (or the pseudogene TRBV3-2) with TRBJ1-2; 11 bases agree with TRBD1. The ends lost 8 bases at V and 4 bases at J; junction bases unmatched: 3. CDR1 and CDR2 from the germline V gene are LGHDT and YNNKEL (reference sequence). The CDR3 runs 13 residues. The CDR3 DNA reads TGTGCCAGCCGAGGGACAGGGGGCTATGGCTACACCTTC. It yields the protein CASRGTGGYGYTF.

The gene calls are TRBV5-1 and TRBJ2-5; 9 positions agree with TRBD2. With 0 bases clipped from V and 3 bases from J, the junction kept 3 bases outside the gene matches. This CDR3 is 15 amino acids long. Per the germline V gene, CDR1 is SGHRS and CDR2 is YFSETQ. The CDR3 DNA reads TGCGCCAGCAGCTTGGGACTAGCGGAGAAAGAGACCCAGTACTTC. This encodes CASSLGLAEKETQYF.

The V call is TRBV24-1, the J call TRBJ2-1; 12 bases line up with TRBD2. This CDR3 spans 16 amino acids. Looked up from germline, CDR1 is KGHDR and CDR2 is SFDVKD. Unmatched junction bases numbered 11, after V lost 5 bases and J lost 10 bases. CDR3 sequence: CATSGLAGGPGGEQFF. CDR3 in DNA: TGTGCCACCAGTGGGCTAGCGGGAGGGCCTGGCGGGGAGCAGTTCTTC.

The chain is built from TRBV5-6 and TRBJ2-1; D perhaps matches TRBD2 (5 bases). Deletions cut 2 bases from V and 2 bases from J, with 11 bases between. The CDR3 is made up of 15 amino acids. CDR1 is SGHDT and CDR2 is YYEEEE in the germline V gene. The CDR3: CASSFGGSPYNEQFF. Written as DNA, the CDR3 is TGTGCCAGCAGCTTTGGCGGGTCCCCCTACAATGAGCAGTTCTTC.

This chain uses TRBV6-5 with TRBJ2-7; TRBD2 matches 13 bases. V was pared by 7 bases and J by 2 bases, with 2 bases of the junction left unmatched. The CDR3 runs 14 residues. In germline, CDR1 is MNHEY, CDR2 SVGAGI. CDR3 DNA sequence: TGTGCCAGCACCGGGACTAGCGGGGCCTACGAGCAGTACTTC. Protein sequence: CASTGTSGAYEQYF.

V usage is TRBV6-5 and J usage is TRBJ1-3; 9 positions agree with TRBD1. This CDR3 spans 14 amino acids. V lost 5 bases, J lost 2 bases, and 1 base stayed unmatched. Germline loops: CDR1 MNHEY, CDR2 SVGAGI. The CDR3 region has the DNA TGTGCCAGCAGTCGGACAGGGGCTGGAAACACCATATATTTT. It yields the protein CASSRTGAGNTIYF.

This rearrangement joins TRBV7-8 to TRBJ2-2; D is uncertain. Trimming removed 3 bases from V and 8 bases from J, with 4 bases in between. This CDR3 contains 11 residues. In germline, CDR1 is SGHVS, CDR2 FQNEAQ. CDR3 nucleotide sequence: TGTGCCAGCAGCTTTACTGGGGAGCTGTTTTTT. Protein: CASSFTGELFF.